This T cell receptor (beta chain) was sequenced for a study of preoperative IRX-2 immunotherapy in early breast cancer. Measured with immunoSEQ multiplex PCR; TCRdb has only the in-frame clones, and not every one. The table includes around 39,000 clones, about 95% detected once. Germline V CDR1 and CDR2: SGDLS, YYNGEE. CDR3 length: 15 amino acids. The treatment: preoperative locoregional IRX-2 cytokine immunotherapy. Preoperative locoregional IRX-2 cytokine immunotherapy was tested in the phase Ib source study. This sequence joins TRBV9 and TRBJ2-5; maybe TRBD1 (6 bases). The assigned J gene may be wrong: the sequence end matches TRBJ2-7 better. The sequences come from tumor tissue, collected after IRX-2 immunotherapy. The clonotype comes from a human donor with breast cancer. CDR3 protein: CASSVGQLISYEQYF. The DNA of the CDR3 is TGTGCCAGCAGCGTGGGACAACTTATCTCCTACGAGCAGTACTTC.